This TCR beta chain stems from a study of T cells in Graves' hyperthyroidism and ophthalmopathy (dated by TCRdb to between 2018 and 2021). About the study as a whole: Peripheral blood samples were taken at initial diagnosis, before any treatment was given. A discovery cohort of around 100 patients, 43 with Graves' ophthalmopathy and over 55 with stable Graves' hyperthyroidism, was used to find distinguishing TCR V-J signatures. Prospective prediction of ophthalmopathy was tested in an independent validation cohort of 18 to 20 hyperthyroidism patients and 17 patients who later progressed to ophthalmopathy. The 95 to 100 discovery patients were randomly divided into training and test sets at a 7:3 ratio. Thyroid tissue and blood T-cell repertoires from about 6 Graves' hyperthyroidism patients were also compared in the study. After blood sampling, hyperthyroidism patients were treated with methimazole at a starting dose of 30 mg daily, and ophthalmopathy patients were treated with high-dose intravenous methylprednisolone. According to the paper, TCR Vbeta CDR3 sequencing was carried out on roughly 130 peripheral blood samples, which came from 40 to 45 ophthalmopathy, 70 to 80 hyperthyroidism and roughly 17 progressor patients.

The TCR beta CDR3 regions were amplified from RNA transcripts. The TCR CDR3 was subjected to a first round of RT-PCR using the HTBI primer set and the Qiagen OneStep RT-PCR kit. A second multiplex PCR round built the libraries, followed by size selection and purification. Sequencing of the libraries was done on an Illumina HiSeq2000 using paired-end 100 bp reads. For the original study's pipeline: SOAPnuke was used to process the raw data, removing reads that contained adapters or uncalled bases, had a mean Phred below 15, or lacked an exact match to the constant primer or identifier. COPE v1.2.5 was used to merge the high-quality paired reads, and each unique nucleotide sequence was defined as a clonotype. Clonotypes were aligned to IMGT TRBV, TRBD and TRBJ reference segments using MiTCR v1.1. The analysis included only V-J combinations with a frequency above 0.0001, which together covered over 98% of the repertoires. A TCS score was defined as the ratio of F50 (clonal expansion) to E x V (chaos), with BLOSUM62-based TCRdist applied between CDR3 peptides within each V-J. Welch's t-statistics and random forest reduced around 520 V-J features to 10 to 15, which were used in a naive Bayes classifier (R e1071). TCRdb reran the public reads through fastp at Q25 and MiXCR, keeping productive beta chains. Rows with a matching CDR3 protein are joined into one entry that keeps the most common DNA and genes. The V and J calls were not made by the authors but by TCRdb's processing. This sample gives more than 600,000 distinct CDR3 sequences in total; 16% of them show up just once. The ten largest clones capture 8.4% of the sample.

Stable Graves' hyperthyroidism was defined as the absence of progression to ophthalmopathy over 18 months of follow-up. The hyperthyroidism patients were between 18 and 65 years old and newly diagnosed, with a disease duration of less than 2 months. Any patient with an uncontrolled infection, another autoimmune disease, pregnancy or lactation was excluded. Clinical symptoms, serum thyroxine and TRAb, thyroid ultrasound, and orbital computed tomography formed the basis for the diagnoses. PBMCs were separated from 10 ml of fresh peripheral blood using Ficoll-Paque density gradient centrifugation. Trizol reagent was used to extract total RNA, and RNA quality was then checked on an Agilent 2100 Bioanalyzer. Details on this clonotype: Its antigen specificity is not known. The record has no base qualities; no much larger clone is one base away.

The paper as a whole reports these results and caveats: Sample size was not statistically predetermined, and blinding of investigators to group allocation was not performed. In validation, progression to ophthalmopathy was predicted by the model with more than 65% sensitivity and around 76% specificity, a median of approximately 7.1 months before onset. Most expanded thyroid clonotypes (frequency above 0.001) were also detected in blood, a finding suggesting that blood repertoires may reflect thyroid immune responses. A 13 V-J signature model separated ophthalmopathy from stable hyperthyroidism, with 87.88% sensitivity and approximately 81% specificity in cross-validation and 80%/75% in testing.

The sequencing input was blood. The TCR sequence derives from a man aged 18 to 30 with Graves' hyperthyroidism.

The sequence in DNA is TGTGCCAGCAGCTCCACCCCGGGACAGGGGGACGGGGAGCAGTACTTC. Its product reads: CASSSTPGQGDGEQYF. The chain was built from TRBV7-6 and TRBJ2-7; 11 junctional bases match TRBD1. In the germline V gene, CDR1 corresponds to SGHVS and CDR2 to FNYEAQ. V has 4 bases trimmed and J has 7 bases trimmed; junction bases matching no gene number 12. Including cysteine and phenylalanine, the CDR3 has 16 amino acids. The only DNA kept is the CDR3, 48 bases in frame from the first base.